This T cell receptor (beta chain) was identified in a study of T-cell memory formation after mild COVID-19. At the level of the study: The study found TCR clusters largely donor specific.

TCRdb analysed the 5' RACE reads with MiXCR anew, one entry per CDR3 protein. The sample lists more than 350,000 distinct CDR3 sequences, around a fifth seen once, with around an eighth in the top ten. V lost 0 bases and J lost 4, with 9 bases in between. CDR1 SGHAT and CDR2 FQNNGV come from the germline V gene. This CDR3 is built from 14 residues. Turning to this clonotype: Antigen specificity is unknown.

Study results and limitations: Day 37-peaking second-wave clones had unconfirmed SARS-CoV-2 specificity. Some clones that responded were present in memory (sampled pre-infection), which suggests cross-reactive memory joined. Mainly CM and EM harbored the contracting CD4+ clones; mainly EMRA harbored the CD8+ ones.

The chain carries TRBV11-2 and TRBJ2-5; D uncertain. The sequence derives from an adult woman who had mild COVID-19 (a few samples of this study predate the infection). Cell type and time point are not known. The sequenced sample consisted of PBMCs or a T cell subset sorted from them (not recorded which). The DNA of the CDR3 is TGTGCCAGCAGCTTAGATCTCCTTGGAGAGACCCAGTACTTC. It yields the protein CASSLDLLGETQYF.